This is a list of T cell receptor beta chains from one sample in a study of low-dose radiotherapy and immunotherapy resistance in tumors. TCRdb re-called the reads with MiXCR, one entry per CDR3 protein. The sample records tens of thousands of distinct CDR3 sequences, around 17% being singletons. Sequences were derived from PBMCs, sampled before treatment. The receptors derive from a male donor with prostate cancer. Both conserved end residues are part of each CDR3. A D gene is named only where the DNA matches it firmly. Clone size is shown for a subset of rows, as once, few, many or a class of expanded clone.

D,V,size,J,DNA,CDR3
-,TRBV6-4,many,TRBJ2-3,TGTGCCAGCAGGAGGGGGGTCGGGCCAACAGATACGCAGTATTTT,CASRRGVGPTDTQYF
-,TRBV15,-,TRBJ1-1,TGTGCCACCAGCAGAGAGGGAGGCAGGGCGAACACTGAAGCTTTCTTT,CATSREGGRANTEAFF
-,TRBV6-2/TRBV6-3,many,TRBJ1-4,TGTGCCAGCGGAGCTCTCCCCAGGACAAATGAAAAACTGTTTTTT,CASGALPRTNEKLFF
-,TRBV5-5,many,TRBJ1-1,TGTGCCAGCAGCTTGGCAAGAGGGAACACTGAAGCTTTCTTT,CASSLARGNTEAFF
-,TRBV2,many,TRBJ2-2,TGTGCCAGCAATAAGGAGGTTATCTCGTCCGGGGAGCTGTTTTTT,CASNKEVISSGELFF
-,TRBV6-2/TRBV6-3,once,TRBJ2-2,TGTGCCAGCAGTTACGGGGGTCTATCGAACACCGGGGAGCTGTTTTTT,CASSYGGLSNTGELFF
TRBD1,TRBV18,-,TRBJ1-6,TGTGCCAGCTCACCACGACAGGGGGAAAATTCACCCCTCCACTTT,CASSPRQGENSPLHF
-,TRBV2,many,TRBJ2-3,TGTGCCAGCAGTGGAGGGAGCGCCAGCACAGATACGCAGTATTTT,CASSGGSASTDTQYF
-,TRBV5-5,many,TRBJ1-5,TGTGCCAGCAGCGTCAGGGTTGGCCAGCCCCAGCATTTT,CASSVRVGQPQHF
-,TRBV5-3,-,TRBJ2-1,TGTGCCAGCAGTTCCAGCGGGACAGGCTCCTACAATGAGCAGTTCTTC,CASSSSGTGSYNEQFF
-,TRBV6-5,once,TRBJ1-5,TGTGCCAGCAGTGAATCAAGGGAGGCCCAGCATTTT,CASSESREAQHF
TRBD2,TRBV20-1,many,TRBJ2-5,TGCAGTGCTAGAGACGATAGCGGGGGGGCGGGGGAGACCCAGTACTTC,CSARDDSGGAGETQYF
-,TRBV21-1,many,TRBJ2-5,TGTGCCAGCAGCAAAGGACCGGGTAGACTAGCGGCCAAAGAGACCCAGTACTTC,CASSKGPGRLAAKETQYF
-,TRBV7-8,-,TRBJ2-3,TGTGCCAGCAGCTCCGCCAGCACAGATACGCAGTATTTT,CASSSASTDTQYF
TRBD2,TRBV28,once,TRBJ2-7,TGTGCCAGCAGTTGGCCGGGACTAGGCGCCTACGAGCAGTACTTC,CASSWPGLGAYEQYF
TRBD1,TRBV6-2/TRBV6-3,many,TRBJ2-7,TGTGCCAGCACCACCCGGCCGGGACAGGGCACCTACGAGCAGTACTTC,CASTTRPGQGTYEQYF
TRBD2,TRBV7-2,few,TRBJ2-3,TGTGCCAGCAGCGTTACTAGCGGGGCCGGAGATACGCAGTATTTT,CASSVTSGAGDTQYF
-,TRBV5-6,many,TRBJ1-1,TGTGCCAGCAGCCGTGGACAGTCGACCGCTGAAGCTTTCTTT,CASSRGQSTAEAFF
-,TRBV3-1,many,TRBJ1-4,TGTGCCAGCAGCCAATTACTAGCTAATGAAAAACTGTTTTTT,CASSQLLANEKLFF
-,TRBV11-1,many,TRBJ2-1,TGTGCCAGCAGCTTAGTCAAGGAACTCCTCTCCTACAATGAGCAGTTCTTC,CASSLVKELLSYNEQFF
TRBD1,TRBV5-1,-,TRBJ1-5,TGCGCCAGCAGCTCCGGACAGGGCAGCAATCAGCCCCAGCATTTT,CASSSGQGSNQPQHF
TRBD2,TRBV29-1,many,TRBJ2-7,TGCAGCGTTGTCTCGGGGGAGGGGTACGAGCAGTACTTC,CSVVSGEGYEQYF
-,TRBV5-5,few,TRBJ2-5,TGTGCCAGCAGCTGGAGAGTCCAACAAGAGACCCAGTACTTC,CASSWRVQQETQYF
-,TRBV19,many,TRBJ2-3,TGTGCCAGTACGGCCCTGGTGGACAGCCCCGACACGCAGTATTTT,CASTALVDSPDTQYF
-,TRBV11-2,many,TRBJ2-5,TGTGCCAGCAGCTTAGGAGGGCGCGGAACGACCCAGTACTTC,CASSLGGRGTTQYF
-,TRBV5-5,many,TRBJ2-4,TGTGCCAGCAACCCACCCTCAGGGGACATTCAGTACTTC,CASNPPSGDIQYF
TRBD2,TRBV20-1,-,TRBJ2-3,TGCAGTGCACACCGGACTAGCGGGGTCACAGATACGCAGTATTTT,CSAHRTSGVTDTQYF
-,TRBV5-1,many,TRBJ1-6,TGTGCCAGCAGCCCCCCCCTGGCAGGGGACAATTCACCCCTCCACTTT,CASSPPLAGDNSPLHF
-,TRBV4-1,many,TRBJ2-1,TGCGCCAGCAGCCCTTTAGGACTATACAATGAGCAGTTCTTC,CASSPLGLYNEQFF
TRBD1,TRBV5-1,many,TRBJ2-1,TGCGCCAGCAGCTTGGCTTCAGGGGGCTTCGATGAGCAGTTCTTC,CASSLASGGFDEQFF
-,TRBV6-2/TRBV6-3,many,TRBJ1-5,TGTGCCAGCAGTTTTGGACAGACGAATCAGCCCCAGCATTTT,CASSFGQTNQPQHF
TRBD2,TRBV5-1,many,TRBJ2-7,TGCGCCAGCAGCTTCAACGCGGGGGAAACCTACGAGCAGTACTTC,CASSFNAGETYEQYF
-,TRBV7-9,many,TRBJ2-3,TGTGCCAGCAGCTTGCTGGGAGATACGCAGTATTTT,CASSLLGDTQYF
-,TRBV10-3,-,TRBJ2-1,TGTGCCATCAGTGAGTCGAATACTGAGCAGTTCTTC,CAISESNTEQFF
-,TRBV6-1,few,TRBJ1-5,TGTGCCAGCAGTGCCCCGGCCCTAAATCAGCCCCAGCATTTT,CASSAPALNQPQHF